Sequencing of this T cell receptor (beta chain) was carried out in a study of blood T cell repertoires in COVID-19. Across the study: Whether acute or convalescent, the COVID-19 samples came from the United States, Italy and Spain. In each case, the material was cDNA or gDNA derived from T cells, B-cell-depleted T cells, or PBMCs.

Germline V gene data show CDR1 as LNHDA and CDR2 as SQIVND (reference sequence). Trimming shortened V by 7 bases and J by 1 base, and 15 bases separated the two germline ends. The CDR3 spans 15 residues. Original handling: Cell counts per sample came from amplifying reference gene primers. Assay: immunoSEQ multiplex PCR; the TCRdb copy retains only in-frame clones and omits some. V, J and clone size were drawn from that table, and D and trimming were deduced from the DNA. Among 250,000 to 400,000 clones listed, almost 90% were seen once. Seattle patients were enrolled while actively infected and followed longitudinally.

The chain couples TRBV19 to TRBJ2-3, with a tentative D call TRBD2 (7 bases). The origin of this receptor is a woman aged 30 to 39 with COVID-19, enrolled during active disease. Sequenced input: peripheral blood. The CDR3 protein is CASNRGASGTDTQYF. Written as DNA, the CDR3 is TGTGCCAGTAATCGGGGGGCGTCGGGCACAGATACGCAGTATTTT.